This TCR beta chain was sequenced in a study of response to subunit inactivated influenza vaccine (dated by TCRdb to between 2018 and 2020). About the full investigation: To follow how T cells responded to a trivalent subunit inactivated influenza vaccine, the researchers relied on deep quantitative profiling of the T cell receptor repertoire. The paper's findings and limits, for the study overall: According to the authors, only a limited number of new T cells may be recruited by each seasonal influenza vaccination.

Receptor amplification or capture employed RT-PCR. The instrument was an Illumina HiSeq 2500. TCRdb redid the processing of the public reads, applying fastp at Q25 and MiXCR, and retained in-frame beta chains. Rows are unified per CDR3 protein, each entry keeping the most common DNA and genes. Across this sample there are roughly 790,000 distinct CDR3 sequences, with around 20% seen only once. Together, the top ten hold about a tenth of the sample. Comment on this clonotype: Its cognate antigen has yet to be identified. The input lacks base qualities; no much larger clone sits a single base away.

Sequencing was performed on PBMCs from blood, taken 5 days after vaccination. This sequence was found in a middle-aged man who received an inactivated influenza vaccine. Donor details come from another sample of the same person, matched by shared clones.

The CDR3: CASVTSATSSYEQYF. The DNA sequence reads TGTGCCAGCGTAACTAGCGCCACGTCCTCCTACGAGCAGTACTTC. The receptor chain draws on TRBV7-2 and TRBJ2-7, and 7 bases in between align with TRBD2. Sequences SGHTA (CDR1) and FQGNSA (CDR2) are obtained from the germline V gene. Inclusive of the bounding cysteine and phenylalanine, the CDR3 is 15 residues long. CDR3 DNA is the only sequence kept; it has 45 bases, read in frame from the first base. V is cut back by 8 bases and J by 0 bases, with 10 bases in the junction unmatched.